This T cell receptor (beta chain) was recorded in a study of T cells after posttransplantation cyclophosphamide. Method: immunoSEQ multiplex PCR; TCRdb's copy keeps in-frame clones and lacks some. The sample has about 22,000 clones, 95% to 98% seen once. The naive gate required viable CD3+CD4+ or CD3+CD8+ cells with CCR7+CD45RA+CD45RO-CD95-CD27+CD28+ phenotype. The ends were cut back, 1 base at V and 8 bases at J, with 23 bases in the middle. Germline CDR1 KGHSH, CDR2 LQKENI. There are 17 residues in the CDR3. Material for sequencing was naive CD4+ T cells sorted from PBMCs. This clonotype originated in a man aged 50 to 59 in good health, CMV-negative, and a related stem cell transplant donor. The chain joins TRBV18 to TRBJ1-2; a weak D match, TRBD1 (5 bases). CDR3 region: CASSPHPPGPDSGGYTF. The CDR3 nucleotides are TGTGCCAGCTCACCACACCCCCCAGGGCCTGACTCTGGCGGCTACACCTTC.